These 11 T cell receptor beta chains were sequenced from one sample in a study of T cells in Graves' hyperthyroidism and ophthalmopathy. TCR beta CDR3 region amplification was performed from RNA transcripts. In the first-round RT-PCR of the TCR CDR3, the HTBI primer set was used. From the multiplex PCR reads, TCRdb called clonotypes with MiXCR, one entry per CDR3 protein. The sample carries 450,000 to 600,000 distinct CDR3 sequences, 11% to 15% recorded once. Sample: blood. Receptor source: a woman aged 40 to 49 with Graves' hyperthyroidism.

This clonotype occurred many times. The V call is TRBV30, the J call TRBJ2-3; D might be TRBD2 (5 bases). CDR1 is GTSNPN and CDR2 is SVGIG in the germline V gene (reference sequence). V gave up 0 bases and J gave up 6 bases, with 13 bases separating them. The CDR3 consists of 14 residues. This CDR3 reads CAWSVGSLVDTQYF. The CDR3 nucleotides are TGTGCCTGGAGTGTAGGGAGTTTAGTGGATACGCAGTATTTT.

This clonotype was seen many times. V usage is TRBV12-3 or TRBV12-4 and J usage is TRBJ1-3; D unclear. The CDR3 is 18 amino acids. The ends were cut back, 5 bases at V and 1 base at J, with 21 bases in the middle. The DNA for the CDR3 is TGTGCCAGCAGTCCATATGTGGGCAGAACTTCTTCTGGAAACACCATATATTTT. Translated, it gives CASSPYVGRTSSGNTIYF.

In this sample, this clonotype turned up a few times. This may arise from a read error, as a much more abundant clone is one base away. This rearrangement joins TRBV18 to TRBJ1-5, with D tentatively TRBD1 (5 bases). Germline CDR1 is KGHSH and CDR2 is LQKENI. The CDR3 consists of 15 residues. CDR3 DNA sequence: TGTGCCAGCTCACCAGGGGTCGGGGCGGGTCAGCCCCCGCATTTT. It codes for CASSPGVGAGQPPHF.

In this sample, this clonotype turned up many times. V is TRBV11-2 and J is TRBJ1-2, with TRBD1 matching 7 bases. V trimming: 5 bases; J trimming: 5 bases; junction bases outside the gene matches: 20. The germline gives CDR1 SGHAT, CDR2 FQNNGV. This CDR3 has 18 amino acids. The CDR3 loop is CASSAYRLRTGADYGYTF. The CDR3 region has the DNA TGTGCCAGCAGCGCGTACCGACTCCGGACAGGAGCTGATTATGGCTACACCTTC.

The table lists this clonotype with many counts. The chain employs TRBV11-2 and TRBJ2-1, with D possibly called TRBD1 or TRBD2 (5 bases each). Trimming shortened V by 0 bases and J by 10 bases, and 19 bases separated the two germline ends. Germline loops: CDR1 SGHAT, CDR2 FQNNGV. The length of the CDR3 is 16 residues. The CDR3 sequence: CASSLDGVEGLREQFF. The CDR3 DNA follows: TGTGCCAGCAGCTTAGATGGGGTAGAGGGGCTAAGGGAGCAGTTCTTC.

This clonotype was seen a handful of times. This chain joins TRBV24-1 and TRBJ2-1; 10 bases are shared with TRBD2. The CDR3 runs to 12 residues. V was pared by 5 bases and J by 15 bases, with 6 bases of the junction left unmatched. The V gene's germline CDR1 is KGHDR and CDR2 SFDVKD. In DNA, the CDR3 is TGTGCCACCAGTGTTCCGGGACTAGCGCCGTTCTTC. Amino acids: CATSVPGLAPFF.

This clonotype was seen many times. The gene calls are TRBV12-3 or TRBV12-4 and TRBJ2-3; 13 bases are shared with TRBD2. J was trimmed by 7 bases and V by 5 bases; bases with no gene match: 6. This CDR3 comprises 15 residues. CDR3 bases: TGTGCCAGCAGTATGGGACTAGCGGGACTAAATACGCAGTATTTT. Translating gives CASSMGLAGLNTQYF.

In this sample, this clonotype turned up many times. This chain joins TRBV20-1 and TRBJ2-1, with no clear D. CDR1 DFQATT and CDR2 SNEGSKA come from the germline V gene (reference sequence). The CDR3 contains 16 residues. V was pared by 0 bases and J by 0 bases, with 12 bases between. Written as DNA, the CDR3 is TGCAGTGCTAGAGATCAGAGCCGACCCTCCTACAATGAGCAGTTCTTC. Its protein is CSARDQSRPSYNEQFF.

There are many counts of this clonotype. The rearrangement joins TRBV7-6 to TRBJ2-1; 10 bases are shared with TRBD1. Germline loops: CDR1 SGHVS, CDR2 FNYEAQ. The J segment lost 2 bases and the V segment lost 0 bases, leaving 1 base of the junction unmatched. The CDR3 spans 16 residues. CDR3 DNA sequence: TGTGCCAGCAGCTTAGCGGGGACAGGGGCCTACAATGAGCAGTTCTTC. This translates into CASSLAGTGAYNEQFF.

A few counts support this clonotype. This chain links TRBV4-1 with TRBJ2-1; 7 bases fit TRBD1. The CDR3 covers 16 residues. Trimming cost V 4 bases and J 9 bases; bases outside gene matches: 15. Germline V CDR1 and CDR2: MGHRA, YSYEKL. As DNA, the CDR3 is TGCGCCAGCAGCCTACTAGGACAGGCATGGAAGGGTGAGCAGTTCTTC. Protein product: CASSLLGQAWKGEQFF.

CDR3 bases: TGTGCCAGCAGCTTAGCGGACAGGGGGCCTGATGGCTACACCTTC. It is translated as CASSLADRGPDGYTF. The J gene is TRBJ1-2, the V gene TRBV7-2; 11 bases are a match to TRBD1. Germline lookup yields CDR1 SGHTA and CDR2 FQGNSA. V gave up 0 bases and J gave up 6 bases; unmatched junction bases: 3. This CDR3 is 15 amino acids long. The full variable domain, completed using reference TRBV7-2 and TRBJ1-2, is GAGVSQSPSNKVTEKGKDVELRCDPISGHTALYWYRQSLGQGLEFLIYFQGNSAPDKSGLPSDRFSAERTGGSVSTLTIQRTQQEDSAVYLCASSLADRGPDGYTFGSGTRLTVV.